The rows below give T cell receptor beta chains drawn from one sample of a study of T cells in Graves' hyperthyroidism and ophthalmopathy. TCRdb reanalysed the multiplex PCR reads using MiXCR and keeps one entry per CDR3 protein. The repertoire consists of around 720,000 distinct CDR3 sequences, with around a third occurring once and the leading ten covering around 32%. The sequenced sample was blood. These receptors all come from a woman between 40 and 55 years old with Graves' hyperthyroidism. Both conserved end residues are part of each CDR3. D genes are given only for firm matches. Some rows mark clone size as missing; the rest say once, few, many or name a class of expanded clone.

d_call clone_size j_call v_call cdr3_nt cdr3_aa
TRBD1 few TRBJ1-1 TRBV6-1 TGTGCCAGCAGTTCCGGGACAGGGGGAGGCACTGAAGCTTTCTTT CASSSGTGGGTEAFF
NA many TRBJ1-1 TRBV7-2 TGTGCCAGCAGCCGGAGAGAGGAAGCTTTCTTT CASSRREEAFF
TRBD1 NA TRBJ2-7 TRBV6-5 TGTGCCAGCAGATACCCGGGACAGGGATTGAGGGAGCAGTACTTC CASRYPGQGLREQYF
NA many TRBJ2-6 TRBV2 TGTGCCAGCAGTGAAGGCAGGGGTGGGGCCAACGTCCTGACTTTC CASSEGRGGANVLTF
TRBD1 few TRBJ1-5 TRBV19 TGTGCCAGTAGTATAGATCGGGACAGGGGATATAGCAATCAGCCCCAGCATTTT CASSIDRDRGYSNQPQHF
NA few TRBJ1-2 TRBV6-5 TGTGCCAGCAGCTCCGGGCAGGTGCGCAACTATGGCTACACCTTC CASSSGQVRNYGYTF
NA many TRBJ1-4 TRBV10-3 TGTGCCATCAGTGAAGACAGCACTACAACTAATGAAAAACTGTTTTTT CAISEDSTTTNEKLFF
NA many TRBJ1-2 TRBV10-3 TGTGCCATCAGTGACATGGGGGTTAACGACTATGGCTACACCTTC CAISDMGVNDYGYTF
NA many TRBJ2-6 TRBV29-1 TGCAGCGGCCAGGACTCTGGGGCCAACGTCCTGACTTTC CSGQDSGANVLTF
TRBD1 many TRBJ1-1 TRBV19 TGTGCCAGTAGTACACGACAGGGGAACACTGAAGCTTTCTTT CASSTRQGNTEAFF
NA many TRBJ1-6 TRBV20-1 TGCAGTGCTAGAGATCCCAATTCACCCCTCCACTTT CSARDPNSPLHF
NA many TRBJ1-2 TRBV12-3/TRBV12-4 TGTGCCAGCAGTTGGGACAAGATTAATGGCTACACCTTC CASSWDKINGYTF
NA few TRBJ1-2 TRBV9 TGTGCCAGCAGCGTGGGGTCAGGGGTCTTAAGAAACTATGGCTACACCTTC CASSVGSGVLRNYGYTF
NA many TRBJ1-4 TRBV10-3 TGTGCCATCAGTGATATGGCGGCCACTAATGAAAAACTGTTTTTT CAISDMAATNEKLFF
NA many TRBJ1-5 TRBV10-3 TGTGCCAGCAGTGAACTCCGGACTACGTCGGGTCAGCCCCAGCATTTT CASSELRTTSGQPQHF
NA NA TRBJ2-7 TRBV28 TGTGCCAGCAGTCACGGTTACTCCTACGAGCAGTACTTC CASSHGYSYEQYF
NA NA TRBJ2-7 TRBV7-9 TGTGCCAGCAGCTGGGGGGCTAGCGAGCAGTCTGGCCCAGTTCCCCACGAGCAGTACTTC CASSWGASEQSGPVPHEQYF
NA NA TRBJ1-1 TRBV19 TGTGCCAGTACCATCCGGACGGGGAACACTGAAGCTTTCTTT CASTIRTGNTEAFF
TRBD1 many TRBJ1-4 TRBV29-1 TGCAGCGTTCGCGGGACAGGGGGTGAAAAACTGTTTTTT CSVRGTGGEKLFF
NA few TRBJ1-2 TRBV7-9 TGTGCCAGCTCACCTGATTCGACGGGGAACTATGGCTACACCTTC CASSPDSTGNYGYTF
TRBD1 NA TRBJ1-2 TRBV29-1 TGCAGCTTGGGACAGGGGTCTCTTCCTGGCTACACCTTC CSLGQGSLPGYTF
NA NA TRBJ2-3 TRBV19 TGTGCCAGTTGTATATGGGCAGGGATGTACACAGATACGCAGTATTTT CASCIWAGMYTDTQYF
NA NA TRBJ1-1 TRBV11-2 TGTGCCAGCAGCTTATGGGACGGGGAGGGGAACACTGAAGCTTTCTTT CASSLWDGEGNTEAFF
TRBD2 few TRBJ2-5 TRBV3-1 TGTGCCAGCAGCCAACGGCGGGGGGAAGAGACCCAGTACTTC CASSQRRGEETQYF
NA many TRBJ1-4 TRBV7-9 TGTGCCAGCAGCTGGTTTATTATGCTGTTTTTT CASSWFIMLFF
NA many TRBJ2-5 TRBV6-2/TRBV6-3 TGTGCCAGCAGCCTCGGACAGTGGGAGACCCAGTACTTC CASSLGQWETQYF
NA NA TRBJ1-1 TRBV5-1 TGCGCCAGCAGCTTGACAGGCAGCTTGAACACTGAAGCTTTCTTT CASSLTGSLNTEAFF
NA many TRBJ2-7 TRBV6-1 TGTGCCAGCAGCCTAACAGGGAGAGGCTACGAGCAGTACTTC CASSLTGRGYEQYF
NA NA TRBJ2-2 TRBV19 TGTGCCAGTAGTCCCAACAGGGCAGTCACCGGGGAGCTGTTTTTT CASSPNRAVTGELFF
TRBD1 many TRBJ1-4 TRBV20-1 TGCAGTGCCTTACAGGGGGTTGCTAATGAAAAACTGTTTTTT CSALQGVANEKLFF
NA NA TRBJ1-5 TRBV6-5 TGTGCCAGCAGTTACTCGAGAGATTTAGCCCAGCATTTT CASSYSRDLAQHF
NA NA TRBJ1-5 TRBV5-1 TGCGCCAGCAGCTTGGATGGGGGGAATAGCAATCAGCCCCAGCATTTT CASSLDGGNSNQPQHF
NA many TRBJ2-7 TRBV29-1 TGCAGCGTTAACCGGGTAGGGCGCTACGAGCAGTACTTC CSVNRVGRYEQYF
NA NA TRBJ2-5 TRBV2 TGTGCCAGCAGTGGAAGAGGCGAGGAGACCCAGTACTTC CASSGRGEETQYF
NA few TRBJ2-3 TRBV7-9 TGTGCCAGCAGCTTAGGGGGTCCGTCGGATACGCAGTATTTT CASSLGGPSDTQYF
TRBD1 few TRBJ1-2 TRBV12-3/TRBV12-4 TGTGCCAGCAGTTGGGACAGGGGGCACTATGGCTACACCTTC CASSWDRGHYGYTF
NA few TRBJ2-7 TRBV7-3 TGTGCCAGCAGCATAAACCCCCCCAGCTACGAGCAGTACTTC CASSINPPSYEQYF
NA NA TRBJ2-1 TRBV5-1 TGCGCCAGCAGCTTTCGGGAGTACTACAATGAGCAGTTCTTC CASSFREYYNEQFF
NA many TRBJ2-7 TRBV29-1 TGCAGCGTTGGACCAACCCAGGGGGAGCAGTACTTC CSVGPTQGEQYF